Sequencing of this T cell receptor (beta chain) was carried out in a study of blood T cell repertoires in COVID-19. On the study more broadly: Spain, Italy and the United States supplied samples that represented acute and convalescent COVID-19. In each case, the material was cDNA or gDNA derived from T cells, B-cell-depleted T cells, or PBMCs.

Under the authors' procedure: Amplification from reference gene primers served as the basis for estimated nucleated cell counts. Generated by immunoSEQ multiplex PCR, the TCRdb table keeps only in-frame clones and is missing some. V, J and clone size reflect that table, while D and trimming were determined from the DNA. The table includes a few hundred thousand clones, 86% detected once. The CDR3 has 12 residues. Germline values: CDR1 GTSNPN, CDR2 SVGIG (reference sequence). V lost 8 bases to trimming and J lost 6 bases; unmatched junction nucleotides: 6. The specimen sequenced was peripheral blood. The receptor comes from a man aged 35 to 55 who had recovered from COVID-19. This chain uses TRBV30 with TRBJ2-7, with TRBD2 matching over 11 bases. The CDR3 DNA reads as TGTGCCGTACTAGCGGGAGTTGTCGAGCAGTACTTC. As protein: CAVLAGVVEQYF. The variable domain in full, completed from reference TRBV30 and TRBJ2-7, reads SQTIHQWPATLVQPVGSPLSLECTVEGTSNPNLYWYRQAAGRGLQLLFYSVGIGQISSEVPQNLSASRPQDRQFILSSKKLLLSDSGFYLCAVLAGVVEQYFGPGTRLTVT.